The rows below give T cell receptor beta chains drawn from one sample of a study of PD-1 blockade in classical Hodgkin lymphoma. The data were produced by immunoSEQ multiplex PCR, yet TCRdb's version contains in-frame clones alone and is incomplete. The repertoire has around 17,000 clones, around four fifths of them found once; the top ten carry 1%. Specimen: CD4+ T cells from blood, collected at baseline. The receptors stem from a human donor with classical Hodgkin lymphoma. Both conserved end residues are part of each CDR3. The D gene is left open where the match is weak.

V: TRBV19; length: 18; J: TRBJ1-3; D: NA; CDR3: CASSISQGLADSGNTIYF
V: TRBV6-5; length: 15; J: TRBJ2-3; D: TRBD1; CDR3: CASSYSGQGTDTQYF
V: TRBV7-9; length: 16; J: TRBJ2-2; D: NA; CDR3: CASSAIRGWDPGELFF
V: TRBV6-5; length: 14; J: TRBJ2-7; D: NA; CDR3: CASSYGGLSDEQYF
V: TRBV19; length: 14; J: TRBJ1-2; D: NA; CDR3: CASSIFGGPYGYTF
V: TRBV5-4; length: 15; J: TRBJ1-2; D: NA; CDR3: CASSFSDMGFYGYTF
V: TRBV7-9; length: 14; J: TRBJ2-5; D: NA; CDR3: CASSFGIPRGGQYF
V: TRBV29-1; length: 13; J: TRBJ2-3; D: NA; CDR3: CSVERGSADTQYF
V: TRBV13; length: 15; J: TRBJ2-7; D: NA; CDR3: CASSLSDGIIGEQYF
V: TRBV6-5; length: 14; J: TRBJ1-5; D: TRBD1; CDR3: CASSQGQGNQPQHF
V: TRBV28; length: 15; J: TRBJ1-2; D: NA; CDR3: CASNPGTQQSYGYTF
V: TRBV4-3; length: 16; J: TRBJ1-4; D: TRBD1; CDR3: CASSQDRGQANEKLFF
V: TRBV10-3; length: 13; J: TRBJ2-1; D: NA; CDR3: CAISESSANEQFF
V: TRBV19; length: 13; J: TRBJ1-1; D: TRBD1; CDR3: CANPTGEDTEAFF
V: TRBV7-2; length: 13; J: TRBJ2-3; D: NA; CDR3: CASSQTTADTQYF
V: TRBV4-1; length: 16; J: TRBJ2-1; D: TRBD2; CDR3: CASSQDRVGGGYEQFF
V: TRBV18; length: 16; J: TRBJ2-6; D: NA; CDR3: CASSPNFDPGANVLTF
V: TRBV7-3; length: 13; J: TRBJ1-1; D: NA; CDR3: CASSTRANTEAFF
V: TRBV7-6; length: 16; J: TRBJ2-1; D: TRBD2; CDR3: CASSLAAGLASNEQFF
V: TRBV6-5; length: 14; J: TRBJ1-1; D: TRBD1; CDR3: CASKTTGGSVEAFF
V: TRBV11-2; length: 15; J: TRBJ2-3; D: TRBD1; CDR3: CASSSSRDRGNTQYF
V: TRBV5-1; length: 13; J: TRBJ1-6; D: TRBD1; CDR3: CASRTGYNSPLHF
V: TRBV5-8; length: 16; J: TRBJ2-3; D: NA; CDR3: CASSFWTGTNTDTQYF
V: TRBV11-2; length: 18; J: TRBJ1-2; D: NA; CDR3: CASSSARGGASFRYGYTF
V: TRBV5-4; length: 15; J: TRBJ2-5; D: TRBD1; CDR3: CASSLGGTGGETQYF
V: TRBV9; length: 14; J: TRBJ1-2; D: NA; CDR3: CASSVQGANYGYTF
V: TRBV6-5; length: 15; J: TRBJ2-7; D: TRBD1; CDR3: CASSRTGKDSYEQYF
V: TRBV18; length: 15; J: TRBJ2-7; D: TRBD1; CDR3: CASSLGQGRPYEQYF
V: TRBV10-3; length: 15; J: TRBJ2-2; D: NA; CDR3: CAIRPDSRNTGELFF
V: TRBV5-1; length: 13; J: TRBJ2-7; D: NA; CDR3: CASSLGQIFEQYF
V: TRBV18; length: 14; J: TRBJ2-5; D: NA; CDR3: CASSRRGQQETQYF
V: TRBV7-2; length: 14; J: TRBJ2-1; D: NA; CDR3: CASSLASGYNEQFF
V: TRBV10-3; length: 13; J: TRBJ1-1; D: NA; CDR3: CAIKRGAISEAFF
V: TRBV30; length: 14; J: TRBJ1-6; D: NA; CDR3: CAWNQQPGISPLHF
V: TRBV6-5; length: 15; J: TRBJ1-3; D: NA; CDR3: CASIPRGSSGNTIYF